Listed here is a single T cell receptor (beta chain). These data come from a study of blood T cell repertoires in COVID-19. Across the whole study: Collection of acute and convalescent COVID-19 samples took place in the United States, Italy and Spain. The analysed material was cDNA or gDNA that came from T cells, B-cell-depleted T cells, or PBMCs.

Authors' data handling: Nucleated cell number was recorded as an estimate derived from reference gene primer amplification. Using immunoSEQ multiplex PCR, the repertoire was profiled, and TCRdb retains in-frame clones only, with some absent. The DNA gave D and trimming, while V, J and clone size come from that table. The sample has over 55,000 clones, over 80% seen once. The CDR3 is 15 residues long. The germline V gene encodes CDR1 SEHNR and CDR2 FQNEAQ (reference sequence). With 2 bases clipped from V and 6 bases from J, the junction kept 5 bases outside the gene matches. This TCR was recovered from a woman older than 75 with acute or convalescent COVID-19. The chain joins TRBV7-9 to TRBJ2-1; 9 bases agree with TRBD2. The sample consisted of peripheral blood. CDR3 bases: TGTGCCAGCAGCTTACTAGCGGGATCTTTCAATGAGCAGTTCTTC. It is translated as CASSLLAGSFNEQFF.